The 11 T cell receptor beta chains below all came from one sample that was sequenced in a study of T cell clonality in common variable immunodeficiency. Sequenced by immunoSEQ multiplex PCR; TCRdb stores in-frame clones only, minus some. The table records 80,000 or so clones without singletons, the ten largest covering over 0.7%. Sequences were obtained from peripheral blood mononuclear cells. The origin of the receptors is a person between 18 and 70 years old in good health.

The sample holds many counts of this clone. The CDR3 end lies 3 residues beyond the end of the read and is filled in from the germline J gene. The V gene is TRBV12-3 or TRBV12-4, the J gene TRBJ2-1, with D perhaps matching TRBD1 (6 bases). Trimming removed 1 base at V and 6 bases at J, with 13 bases between. The CDR3 contains 15 residues. This chain's CDR3 is CASSLESGQLNEQFF. The CDR3 bases that were read are TGTGCCAGCAGTTTAGAATCGGGACAACTCAATGAG.

This clone came up many times. CDR3 sequence reads: CASSGRITGITDTQYF. The CDR3 DNA, read in part, is TGTGCCAGCAGCGGAAGGATTACAGGGATCACAGATACG. The rearrangement joins TRBV12-3 or TRBV12-4 to TRBJ2-3; perhaps TRBD1 as D (6 bases). The CDR3 end lies 3 residues beyond the end of the read and is filled in from the germline J gene. The CDR3 runs to 16 residues. Trimming stripped 6 bases from V and 2 bases from J, with 18 bases between.

Details on this clone: Read data end 3 residues before the CDR3 end; the end is taken from the germline J gene. The chain links TRBV7-3 to TRBJ2-3; TRBD1 aligns across 7 bases. This CDR3 is built from 13 residues. Trimming removed 6 bases from V and 2 bases from J; junction bases left unmatched: 2. Looked up from germline, CDR1 is SGHTA and CDR2 is FQGTGA. CDR3 DNA, as far as it was read: TGTGCCAGCAGGGGGACAGACACAGATACG. This codes for CASRGTDTDT. The complete CDR3 protein is CASRGTDTDTQYF.

This clone appeared many times. The read terminates 3 residues before the CDR3 end, so the remaining end is supplied by the germline J gene. The chain employs TRBV20-1 and TRBJ2-7, with 14 positions matching TRBD2. The CDR3 extends over 15 amino acids. From germline, CDR1 is DFQATT and CDR2 SNEGSKA (reference sequence). V lost 6 bases and J lost 5; bases outside the gene matches: 9. The part of the CDR3 DNA that was read is TGCAGTGCCGATGGGACTAGCGGGAGAATGGACGAG. It codes for CSADGTSGRMDE. The full CDR3 reads CSADGTSGRMDEQYF.

This clone has at least ten counts. Coverage ceases 3 residues before the CDR3 finishes, and the germline J gene fills in the end. The chain couples TRBV12-3 or TRBV12-4 to TRBJ2-5; TRBD2 agrees at 8 bases. The CDR3 extends over 14 amino acids. J was trimmed by 5 bases and V by 7 bases; bases with no gene match: 9. CDR3 sequence: CASNLRGAGETQYF. CDR3 DNA (partial): TGTGCCAGCAACCTGCGGGGGGCCGGGGAGACC.

This clone has at least ten counts. The read stops 3 residues short of the end of the CDR3; the missing end is completed from the germline J gene. The chain uses TRBV5-1 and TRBJ2-2; D is perhaps TRBD1 or TRBD2 (5 bases each). The CDR3 is 13 residues long. Trimming removed 0 bases at V and 7 bases at J, with 7 bases between. Germline loops: CDR1 SGHRS, CDR2 YFSETQ. CDR3 DNA (partial): TGCGCCAGCAGCTTGGGAGGGGTCGGGGAG. Protein sequence: CASSLGGVGE. The entire CDR3 reads CASSLGGVGELFF.

Comments on this clone: With the read ending 3 residues before the CDR3 end, the germline J gene is used to fill in that end. The chain is built from TRBV10-2 and TRBJ2-7; 11 bases fit TRBD1. Germline V gene data show CDR1 as WSHSY and CDR2 as SAAADI. The CDR3 runs to 15 residues. The trim removed 6 bases at V and 6 bases at J, leaving 10 bases unmatched. The CDR3 is CASRSPGQGAREQYF. Incomplete CDR3 DNA: TGCGCCAGCAGATCCCCCGGACAGGGGGCGCGCGAG.

This clone showed up many times. The sequenced fragment ends 3 residues before the CDR3 boundary, so the rest is inferred from the germline J gene. The chain has TRBV7-3 and TRBJ2-7; 8 bases line up with TRBD2. V shed 1 base and J 6 bases; nucleotides not matched to a gene: 8. This CDR3 has 15 residues. The V gene's germline CDR1 is SGHTA and CDR2 FQGTGA. CDR3 sequence: CASSLNPGLASEQYF. The sequenced CDR3 bases are TGTGCCAGCAGCTTAAATCCCGGACTAGCTAGCGAG.

This clone was seen ten or more times. Incomplete CDR3 DNA: TGCAGTGCTTGGACAGATTCCTACGAG. It specifies CSAWTDSYE. The entire CDR3 is CSAWTDSYEQYF. This rearrangement joins TRBV20-1 to TRBJ2-7; D may be TRBD1 (6 bases). With the read ending 3 residues before the CDR3 end, the germline J gene is used to fill in that end. This CDR3 comprises 12 residues. Per germline, CDR1 DFQATT and CDR2 SNEGSKA (reference sequence). Trimming shortened V by 5 bases and J by 1 base, and 9 bases separated the two germline ends.

This clone came up many times. Sequencing ends 3 residues short of the CDR3 end; the germline J gene provides the rest. The V call is TRBV5-6, the J call TRBJ1-2, with unresolved D. Deletions cut 1 base from V and 3 bases from J, with 10 bases between. CDR1 is SGHDT and CDR2 is YYEEEE in the germline V gene. The CDR3 consists of 14 residues. CDR3 loop: CASSLTRPDYGYTF. Partial CDR3 DNA: TGTGCCAGCAGCTTGACTAGGCCGGACTATGGC.

This clone was found many times. Read data end 3 residues before the CDR3 end; the end is taken from the germline J gene. The chain joins TRBV13 to TRBJ2-7; the match to TRBD2 covers 10 bases. The CDR3 contains 15 residues. Germline lookup yields CDR1 PRHDT and CDR2 FYEKMQ (reference sequence). V lost 4 bases and J lost 6; bases outside the gene matches: 9. CDR3 in amino acids: CASSSILAGVGEQYF. Incomplete CDR3 DNA: TGTGCCAGCAGCTCCATTCTAGCGGGAGTTGGCGAG.